What follows is one T cell receptor (beta chain) and its context. The antigen is not known. The data were obtained in a study of cytomegalovirus exposure and HLA in healthy donors. Study observations and caveats: Researchers catalogued over 150 TCR beta chains as cytomegalovirus-associated.

TCRdb's copy holds only in-frame clones and misses some; the assay was immunoSEQ multiplex PCR. Of 150,000 to 200,000 clones in the sample, approximately 81% were seen once. The CDR3 runs to 14 residues. Germline CDR1 reads SNHLY; CDR2 reads FYNNEI. V lost 10 bases to trimming and J lost 3 bases; unmatched junction nucleotides: 10. The material sequenced was PBMCs. The V gene is TRBV2, the J gene TRBJ2-3, with 7 nucleotides matching TRBD1. The source of this sequence is a man younger than 40 in good health and CMV-seropositive. The CDR3 here is CATRQGEGTDTQYF. CDR3 coding DNA: TGTGCCACTCGACAGGGCGAGGGAACAGATACGCAGTATTTT.